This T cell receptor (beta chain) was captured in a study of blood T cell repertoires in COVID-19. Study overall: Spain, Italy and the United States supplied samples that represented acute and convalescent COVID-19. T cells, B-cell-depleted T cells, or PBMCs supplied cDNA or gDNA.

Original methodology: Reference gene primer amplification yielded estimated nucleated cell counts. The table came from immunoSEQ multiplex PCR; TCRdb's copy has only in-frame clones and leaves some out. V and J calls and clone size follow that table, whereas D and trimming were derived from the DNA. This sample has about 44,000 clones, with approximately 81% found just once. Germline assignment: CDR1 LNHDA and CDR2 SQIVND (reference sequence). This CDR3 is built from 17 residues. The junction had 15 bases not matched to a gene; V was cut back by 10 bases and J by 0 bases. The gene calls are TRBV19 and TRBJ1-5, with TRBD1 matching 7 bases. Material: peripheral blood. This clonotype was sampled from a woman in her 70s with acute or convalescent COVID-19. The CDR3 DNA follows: TGTGCCACCCCATACCAACAGGGGCCTAGTAGCAATCAGCCCCAGCATTTT. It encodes CATPYQQGPSSNQPQHF.